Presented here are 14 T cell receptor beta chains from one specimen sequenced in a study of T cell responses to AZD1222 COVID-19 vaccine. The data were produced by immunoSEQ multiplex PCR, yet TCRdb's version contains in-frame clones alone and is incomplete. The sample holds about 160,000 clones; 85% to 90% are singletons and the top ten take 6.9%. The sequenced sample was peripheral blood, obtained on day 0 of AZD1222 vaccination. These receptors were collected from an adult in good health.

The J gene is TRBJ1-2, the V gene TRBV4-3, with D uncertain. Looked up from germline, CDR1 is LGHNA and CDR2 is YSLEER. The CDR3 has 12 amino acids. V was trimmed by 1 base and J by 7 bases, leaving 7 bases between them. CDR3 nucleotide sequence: TGCGCCAGCAGCCAAGGGTGGGGTGGCTACACCTTC. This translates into CASSQGWGGYTF.

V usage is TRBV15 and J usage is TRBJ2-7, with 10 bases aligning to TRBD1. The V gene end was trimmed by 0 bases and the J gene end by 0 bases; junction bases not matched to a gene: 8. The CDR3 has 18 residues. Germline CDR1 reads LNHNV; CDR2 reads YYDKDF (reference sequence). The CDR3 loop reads CATSRDLTGGLDSYEQYF. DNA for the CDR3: TGTGCCACCAGCAGAGACCTGACAGGGGGCCTTGACTCCTACGAGCAGTACTTC.

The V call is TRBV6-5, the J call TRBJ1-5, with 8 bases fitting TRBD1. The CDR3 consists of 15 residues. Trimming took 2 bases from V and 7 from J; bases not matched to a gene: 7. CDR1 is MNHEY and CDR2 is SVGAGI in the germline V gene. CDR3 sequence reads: CASSYGQGGGQPQHF. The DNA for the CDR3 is TGTGCCAGCAGTTACGGACAGGGTGGCGGGCAGCCCCAGCATTTT.

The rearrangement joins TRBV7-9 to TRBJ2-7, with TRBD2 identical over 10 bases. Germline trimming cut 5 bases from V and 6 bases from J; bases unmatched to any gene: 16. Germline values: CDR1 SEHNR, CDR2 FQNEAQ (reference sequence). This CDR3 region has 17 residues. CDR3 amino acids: CASSNQGMSGGAGEQYF. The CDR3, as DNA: TGTGCCAGCAGCAACCAGGGCATGAGCGGGGGGGCTGGCGAGCAGTACTTC.

The CDR3, as DNA: TGCGCCAGCAGCCAAGGGGAGACAGACAGGTCTGGCTACACCTTC. This codes for CASSQGETDRSGYTF. The chain joins TRBV4-3 to TRBJ1-2; D perhaps matches TRBD1 (6 bases). Germline lookup yields CDR1 LGHNA and CDR2 YSLEER. V dropped 1 base and J dropped 7 bases, with 16 bases sitting between them. The CDR3 sequence is 15 residues long.

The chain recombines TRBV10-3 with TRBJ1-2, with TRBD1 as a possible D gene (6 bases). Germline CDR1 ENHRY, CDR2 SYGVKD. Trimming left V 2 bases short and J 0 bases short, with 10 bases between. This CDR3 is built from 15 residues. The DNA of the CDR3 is TGTGCCATCAGTGAGAGGGCAGGGGCTAACTATGGCTACACCTTC. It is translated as CAISERAGANYGYTF.

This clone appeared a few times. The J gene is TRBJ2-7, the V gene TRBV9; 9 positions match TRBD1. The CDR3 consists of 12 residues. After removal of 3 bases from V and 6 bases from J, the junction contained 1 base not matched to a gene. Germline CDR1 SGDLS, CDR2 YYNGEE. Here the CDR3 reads CASSEDRGEQYF. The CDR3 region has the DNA TGTGCCAGCAGCGAGGACAGGGGCGAGCAGTACTTC.

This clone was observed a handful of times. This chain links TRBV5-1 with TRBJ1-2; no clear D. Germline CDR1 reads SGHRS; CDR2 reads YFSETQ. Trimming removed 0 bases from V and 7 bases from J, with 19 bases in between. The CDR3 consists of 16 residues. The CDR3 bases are TGCGCCAGCAGCTTGGTTGTGGGGAGTGACGCCCGTGGCTACACCTTC. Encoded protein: CASSLVVGSDARGYTF.

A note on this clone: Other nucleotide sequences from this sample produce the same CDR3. CDR3 sequence reads: CASSFWGRDTQYF. In DNA, the CDR3 is TGCGCCAGCAGCTTTTGGGGGCGAGATACGCAGTATTTT. The rearrangement links TRBV5-1 to TRBJ2-3; a possible D gene is TRBD1 (6 bases). This CDR3 region has 13 residues. Trimming took 2 bases from V and 5 from J, leaving 9 bases between them. CDR1 SGHRS and CDR2 YFSETQ come from the germline V gene.

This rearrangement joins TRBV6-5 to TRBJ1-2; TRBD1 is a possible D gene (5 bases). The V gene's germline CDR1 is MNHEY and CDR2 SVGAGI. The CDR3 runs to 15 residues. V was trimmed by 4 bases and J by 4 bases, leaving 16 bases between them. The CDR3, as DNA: TGTGCCAGCAGTTCGACAGCCCTGGACCCCTATGGCTACACCTTC. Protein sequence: CASSSTALDPYGYTF.

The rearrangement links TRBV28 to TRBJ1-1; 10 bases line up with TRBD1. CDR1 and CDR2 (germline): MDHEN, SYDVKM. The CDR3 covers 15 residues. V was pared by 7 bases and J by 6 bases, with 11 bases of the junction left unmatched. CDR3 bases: TGTGCCAGCATCTCTCGGGACAGGGGCGGCCCTGAAGCTTTCTTT. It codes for CASISRDRGGPEAFF.

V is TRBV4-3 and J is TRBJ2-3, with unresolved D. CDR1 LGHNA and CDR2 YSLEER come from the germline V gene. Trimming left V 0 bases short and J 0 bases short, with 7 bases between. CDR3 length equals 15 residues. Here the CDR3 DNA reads TGCGCCAGCAGCCAAGAAGCCCGGAGCACAGATACGCAGTATTTT. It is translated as CASSQEARSTDTQYF.

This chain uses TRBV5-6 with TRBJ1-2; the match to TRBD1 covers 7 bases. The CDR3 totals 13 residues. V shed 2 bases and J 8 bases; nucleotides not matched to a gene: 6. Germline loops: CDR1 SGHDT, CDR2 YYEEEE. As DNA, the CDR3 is TGTGCCAGCAGCTTTCATGAGACAGGGGGCTACACCTTC. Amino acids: CASSFHETGGYTF.

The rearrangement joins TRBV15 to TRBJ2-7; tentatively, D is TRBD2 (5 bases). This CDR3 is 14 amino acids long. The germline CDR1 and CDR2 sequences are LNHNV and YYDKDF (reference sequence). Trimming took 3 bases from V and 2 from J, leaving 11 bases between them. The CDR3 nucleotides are TGTGCCACCAGCAGGACTATGAATACCTACGAGCAGTACGTC. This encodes CATSRTMNTYEQYV.